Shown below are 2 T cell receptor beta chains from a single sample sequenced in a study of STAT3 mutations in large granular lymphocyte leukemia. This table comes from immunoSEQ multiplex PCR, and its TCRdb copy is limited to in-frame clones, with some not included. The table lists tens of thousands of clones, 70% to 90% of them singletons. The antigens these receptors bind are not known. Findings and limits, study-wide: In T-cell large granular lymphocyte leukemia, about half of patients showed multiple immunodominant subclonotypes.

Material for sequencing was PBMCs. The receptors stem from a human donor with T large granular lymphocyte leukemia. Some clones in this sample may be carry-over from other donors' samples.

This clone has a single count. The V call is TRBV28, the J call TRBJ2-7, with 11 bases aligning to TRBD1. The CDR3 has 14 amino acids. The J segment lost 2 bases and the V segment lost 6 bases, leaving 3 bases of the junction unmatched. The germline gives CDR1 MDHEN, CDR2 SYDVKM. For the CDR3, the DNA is TGTGCCAGCAGACGGACAGGGGGCCCCTACGAGCAGTACTTC. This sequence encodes CASRRTGGPYEQYF.

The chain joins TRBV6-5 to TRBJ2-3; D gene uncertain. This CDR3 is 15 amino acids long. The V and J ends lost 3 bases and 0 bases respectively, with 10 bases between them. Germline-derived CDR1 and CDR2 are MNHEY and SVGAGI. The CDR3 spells CASSYTGISTDTQYF. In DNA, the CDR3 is TGTGCCAGCAGTTATACGGGTATAAGCACAGATACGCAGTATTTT.